A selection of T cell receptor beta chains follows, all from one sample in a study of T cell responses to AZD1222 COVID-19 vaccine. Libraries were prepared by immunoSEQ multiplex PCR; TCRdb keeps only in-frame clonotypes and omits some of them. The data show over 120,000 clones, more than 80% seen once. Sequencing was performed on peripheral blood, taken on day 0 of AZD1222 vaccination. The receptors originated from an adult in good health. Each CDR3 is given with its conserved first and last residue. D genes are given only for firm matches. Some rows have no size entry. The others give once, few or many, or a class for an expanded clone.

D gene	V gene	clone size	J gene	CDR3 DNA	CDR3 protein
TRBD2	TRBV6-4	NA	TRBJ2-3	TGTGCCAGCAGTTATGGGACTAGCGGGACCACAGATACGCAGTATTTT	CASSYGTSGTTDTQYF
NA	TRBV30	NA	TRBJ2-5	TGTGCCTGGAACCGACTAGGGGAGACCCAGTACTTC	CAWNRLGETQYF
NA	TRBV30	NA	TRBJ1-1	TGTGCCTGGAGAGGACTGAACACTGAAGCTTTCTTT	CAWRGLNTEAFF
NA	TRBV6-5	NA	TRBJ2-2	TGTGCCAGCACCTTTCGCGCGAACACCGGGGAGCTGTTTTTT	CASTFRANTGELFF
NA	TRBV5-4	NA	TRBJ2-5	TGTGCCAGCAGCTTGAACGGGAACTACCAAGAGACCCAGTACTTC	CASSLNGNYQETQYF
NA	TRBV6-6	NA	TRBJ1-1	TGTGCCAGCAGAAAACGGGCTAATTCAGCTGAAGCTTTCTTT	CASRKRANSAEAFF
NA	TRBV5-1	NA	TRBJ2-7	TGCGCCAGCAGGGCGGATTGGACCGCTTACGCTGGTATGGAGCAGTACTTC	CASRADWTAYAGMEQYF
TRBD1	TRBV28	NA	TRBJ1-4	TGTGCCAGCAGTCTTATGGGTGGGACAGAGGCTGAAAAACTGTTTTTT	CASSLMGGTEAEKLFF
NA	TRBV12-3/TRBV12-4	NA	TRBJ1-2	TGTGCCAGCAGTTCCGGGGCCTATGGCTACACCTTC	CASSSGAYGYTF
NA	TRBV19	NA	TRBJ1-2	TGTGCCAGTAGTATACTAACCTCGGACGTCGATGGCTACACCTTC	CASSILTSDVDGYTF
TRBD1	TRBV24-1	NA	TRBJ1-1	TGTGCCACCAGTGCAGGGGGCATGAACACTGAAGCTTTCTTT	CATSAGGMNTEAFF
NA	TRBV2	NA	TRBJ1-2	TGTGCCAGCAGTGAAGCGCGGAAGCGGGGCTACACCTTC	CASSEARKRGYTF
NA	TRBV12-3/TRBV12-4	NA	TRBJ2-7	TGTGCCAGCAGTTTTGGGGAGGTTCAGTACTTC	CASSFGEVQYF
NA	TRBV2	NA	TRBJ1-2	TGTGCCAGCACGGGACCGGCTGGTGGCTACACCTTC	CASTGPAGGYTF
TRBD1	TRBV5-4	NA	TRBJ2-2	TGTGCCAGCAGCTTGGGACAGGGGGCAGCCGGGGAGCTGTTTTTT	CASSLGQGAAGELFF
NA	TRBV15	NA	TRBJ2-7	TGTGCCACCAGCAGAGGAGGGAGGCCTGAAAGCTCCTACGAGCAGTACTTC	CATSRGGRPESSYEQYF
TRBD1	TRBV28	NA	TRBJ1-5	TGTGCCAGCAGCAACTACAGGGGAAATATGGCCAATCAGCCCCAGCATTTT	CASSNYRGNMANQPQHF
TRBD1	TRBV5-6	NA	TRBJ1-6	TGTGCCAGCAGTCCGGACAGGGGGCTACTATATCCCCTCCACTTT	CASSPDRGLLYPLHF
NA	TRBV3-1/TRBV3-2	NA	TRBJ2-5	TGTGCCAGCAGCGAAGAGTTGGGGGCAGTGACCCAGTACTTC	CASSEELGAVTQYF
NA	TRBV18	NA	TRBJ2-7	TGTGCCAGCTCACCAGCCAGTTACTCCTACGAGCAGTACTTC	CASSPASYSYEQYF
NA	TRBV7-9	NA	TRBJ1-2	TGTGCCAGCAGCTTAGCGGGACAAAGCCAGGACTTC	CASSLAGQSQDF
TRBD1	TRBV11-2	NA	TRBJ2-7	TGTGCCAGCAGCTTAGAGCAGGGGGCTCGTTACGAGCAGTACTTC	CASSLEQGARYEQYF
NA	TRBV19	few	TRBJ1-2	TGTGCCAGTAGTATGGCGAAGGGGACTGGCTACACCTTC	CASSMAKGTGYTF
TRBD1	TRBV30	NA	TRBJ1-3	TGTGCCTGGAGTGTCGGGGACAGACCCTCTAAGAAAGGAAACACCATATATTTT	CAWSVGDRPSKKGNTIYF
NA	TRBV7-9	NA	TRBJ2-3	TGTGCCAGTTCTAATCCAGATACGCAGTATTTT	CASSNPDTQYF
NA	TRBV9	NA	TRBJ2-5	TGTGCCAGCAGCCCCGGGAACCATGATCAAGAGACCCAGTACTTC	CASSPGNHDQETQYF
NA	TRBV10-1	NA	TRBJ1-1	TGCGCCAGCAGTGGAATAAGGGGGGATCCCCTGAACACTGAAGCTTTCTTT	CASSGIRGDPLNTEAFF
TRBD1	TRBV7-6	NA	TRBJ2-7	TGTGCCAGCAGCCTCCAGCCGGGACAGGGGGCCCACGAGCAGTACTTC	CASSLQPGQGAHEQYF
NA	TRBV6-6	NA	TRBJ1-1	TGTGCCAGCAGTTTAGTCGACGGGACGGGGTTTGAAGCTTTCTTT	CASSLVDGTGFEAFF
NA	TRBV2	NA	TRBJ2-5	TGTGCCAGCAATGAAGTTTTGGAGACCCAGTACTTC	CASNEVLETQYF
TRBD2	TRBV30	NA	TRBJ2-3	TGTGCCTGGAGTGAGTCGGGACTAAGCACAGATACGCAGTATTTT	CAWSESGLSTDTQYF
TRBD1	TRBV5-1	NA	TRBJ2-4	TGCGCCAGCAGCCCAGGGACAGGGGGGTCCATTCAGTACTTC	CASSPGTGGSIQYF
TRBD2	TRBV5-4	NA	TRBJ2-1	TGTGCCAGCAGCCTTGGTGGGAGGGCCGCTGAGCAGTTCTTC	CASSLGGRAAEQFF
TRBD2	TRBV5-5	NA	TRBJ2-5	TGTGCCAGCAGCATACGGGGAGGGATCGCGCCGGCCCAGTACTTC	CASSIRGGIAPAQYF
TRBD1	TRBV6-5	NA	TRBJ1-2	TGTGCCAGCAGTTCGTGGACAGGGACCTATGGCTACACCTTC	CASSSWTGTYGYTF
NA	TRBV10-3	once	TRBJ1-2	TGTGCCATCAGTTGGAGCGGCGGCTACACCTTC	CAISWSGGYTF
TRBD2	TRBV7-3	NA	TRBJ2-5	TGTGCCAGCAGCTTACCGCCTACTAGCGGGACCGAGACCCAGTACTTC	CASSLPPTSGTETQYF
TRBD2	TRBV6-1	once	TRBJ2-1	TGTGCCAGCAGTGAAGCGGGGCGTAGCGGGAGTGTTGATGAGCAGTTCTTC	CASSEAGRSGSVDEQFF
NA	TRBV14	once	TRBJ2-3	TGTGCCAGCAGCCCGCTCGGGACCCATTATAAAGATACGCAGTATTTT	CASSPLGTHYKDTQYF
NA	TRBV5-6	NA	TRBJ1-3	TGTGCCAGCACCCCGACAGCTTCTGGAAACACCATATATTTT	CASTPTASGNTIYF